The 32 T cell receptor beta chains given below trace back to one sample, sequenced in a study of blood T cell repertoires in COVID-19. Sequenced by immunoSEQ multiplex PCR; TCRdb stores in-frame clones only, minus some. Of 30,000 to 50,000 clones in the sample, 91% were seen once. Specimen: peripheral blood. Every receptor here comes from a woman younger than 45 in a cohort sampled during active COVID-19.

This chain uses TRBV5-1 with TRBJ2-7; 9 bases align to TRBD2. CDR3 length: 13 residues. Germline V gives CDR1 SGHRS, CDR2 YFSETQ. With V trimmed by 3 bases and J by 5 bases, 3 bases remained unmatched. CDR3 protein: CASSSGTSNEQYF. The CDR3 bases are TGCGCCAGCAGCTCCGGGACTAGCAACGAGCAGTACTTC.

The chain recombines TRBV7-9 with TRBJ1-4, with D maybe TRBD1 (6 bases). CDR3 size: 15 residues. Germline assignment: CDR1 SEHNR and CDR2 FQNEAQ (reference sequence). V lost 6 bases to trimming and J lost 3 bases, with 14 bases between them. As DNA, the CDR3 is TGTGCCAGCAGATCGGACAGTGGACCTAATGAAAAACTGTTTTTT. It codes for CASRSDSGPNEKLFF.

J is TRBJ2-7 and V is TRBV18; the match to TRBD2 covers 7 bases. With 0 bases clipped from V and 6 bases from J, the junction kept 8 bases outside the gene matches. CDR1 is KGHSH and CDR2 is LQKENI in the germline V gene. CDR3 size: 15 residues. CDR3 region: CASSPPVGGPGEQYF. Here the CDR3 DNA reads TGTGCCAGCTCACCACCAGTGGGAGGGCCAGGCGAGCAGTACTTC.

The rearrangement links TRBV12-5 to TRBJ2-7, with 9 positions matching TRBD1. Germline CDR1 and CDR2: LGHNT and FRNRAP. J was trimmed by 6 bases and V by 1 base; bases with no gene match: 1. The CDR3 spans 13 residues. CDR3 sequence: CASGLEDRGEQYF. The CDR3 bases are TGTGCTAGTGGTTTGGAGGACAGGGGCGAGCAGTACTTC.

This chain uses TRBV5-4 with TRBJ1-1; no clear D gene. The germline V and J ends were trimmed by 5 bases and 0 bases, with 8 bases remaining between them. The germline V gene encodes CDR1 SGHNT and CDR2 YYREEE (reference sequence). The CDR3 runs 13 residues. CDR3 nucleotide sequence: TGTGCCAGCAGAGCAGGTCTGAACACTGAAGCTTTCTTT. It specifies CASRAGLNTEAFF.

The V and J genes are TRBV6-5 and TRBJ2-7, with 10 bases identical to TRBD2. The germline CDR1 and CDR2 sequences are MNHEY and SVGAGI. The CDR3 contains 14 residues. The V and J ends lost 5 bases and 3 bases, in that order; junction bases with no gene match: 4. The CDR3 nucleotides are TGTGCCAGCAGTCCCGGGACTAGCGTCTACGAGCAGTACTTC. This gives the protein CASSPGTSVYEQYF.

This clone was picked up one time. This sequence joins TRBV2 and TRBJ2-1; 12 nucleotides align to TRBD2. The V and J ends lost 6 bases and 9 bases, in that order; junction bases with no gene match: 9. From germline, CDR1 is SNHLY and CDR2 FYNNEI. This CDR3 is 15 amino acids long. CDR3 sequence: CASRELAGGPSEQFF. The CDR3 nucleotides read TGTGCCAGCAGGGAGCTAGCGGGAGGGCCGAGTGAGCAGTTCTTC.

The genes are TRBV15 and TRBJ1-5; no reliable D call. V dropped 0 bases and J dropped 1 base, with 13 bases sitting between them. Germline CDR1 is LNHNV and CDR2 is YYDKDF (reference sequence). The CDR3 is 17 amino acids. CDR3 DNA sequence: TGTGCCACCAGCAGAGAAGCCGAGTCAAACAGCAATCAGCCCCAGCATTTT. Amino acid sequence: CATSREAESNSNQPQHF.

The table lists this clone with a count of one. This CDR3 is also generated by other DNA sequences in the sample. The V and J genes are TRBV7-8 and TRBJ2-7, with 7 bases fitting TRBD1. CDR3 length: 14 residues. Germline CDR1 reads SGHVS; CDR2 reads FQNEAQ. The V and J ends lost 5 bases and 0 bases, in that order; junction bases with no gene match: 4. The CDR3 sequence: CASSPRDSSYEQYF. Written as DNA, the CDR3 is TGTGCCAGCAGCCCCCGGGACAGCTCCTACGAGCAGTACTTC.

The chain links TRBV24-1 to TRBJ2-5; TRBD2 matches at 13 bases. The V gene end was trimmed by 5 bases and the J gene end by 5 bases; junction bases not matched to a gene: 19. CDR1 and CDR2 (germline): KGHDR, SFDVKD. The CDR3 spans 20 residues. The CDR3 region is CATSGEETTSGRLPRETQYF. CDR3 DNA: TGTGCCACCAGTGGTGAGGAAACGACTAGCGGGAGGCTACCAAGGGAGACCCAGTACTTC.

The genes are TRBV10-3 and TRBJ1-1; possible D gene TRBD1, 6 bases. Trimming left V 3 bases short and J 2 bases short, with 13 bases between. CDR3 length equals 15 residues. Germline V gene data show CDR1 as ENHRY and CDR2 as SYGVKD. CDR3 amino acids: CAISDPGQPNTEAFF. The CDR3 bases are TGTGCCATCAGTGACCCCGGACAGCCCAACACTGAAGCTTTCTTT.

As concerns this clone: Within the sample, other DNA sequences also encode this same CDR3. This chain connects TRBV12-3 or TRBV12-4 to TRBJ2-7; D not resolved. The length of the CDR3 is 13 residues. V was shortened by 1 base and J by 3 bases, with 7 bases between the two germline ends. Here the CDR3 reads CASSLGLDYEQYF. The DNA of the CDR3 is TGTGCCAGCAGTTTAGGGCTAGACTACGAGCAGTACTTC.

This chain uses TRBV19 with TRBJ2-6; D is unresolved. Germline V gene lookup returns CDR1 LNHDA and CDR2 SQIVND (reference sequence). The ends were cut back, 1 base at V and 9 bases at J, with 10 bases in the middle. This CDR3 is built from 14 residues. The CDR3 DNA is TGTGCCAGTAGTATAGGAACAACCAACAACGTCCTGACTTTC. It encodes CASSIGTTNNVLTF.

The chain couples TRBV28 to TRBJ2-7, with D tentatively TRBD1 (5 bases). Germline lookup yields CDR1 MDHEN and CDR2 SYDVKM. CDR3 size: 13 residues. V was pared by 3 bases and J by 2 bases, with 8 bases between. Written as DNA, the CDR3 is TGTGCCAGCAGTTTCAGGGTTACCTACGAGCAGTACTTC. This sequence encodes CASSFRVTYEQYF.

The genes are TRBV24-1 and TRBJ2-7; 9 bases are shared with TRBD1. CDR1 and CDR2 from the germline V gene are KGHDR and SFDVKD. Trimming at V came to 4 bases and at J to 2 bases, leaving 8 bases not matched to a gene. The CDR3 has 16 residues. DNA for the CDR3: TGTGCCACCAGTGAGGGGGGGACAGGGCTTACCTACGAGCAGTACTTC. Translated, it gives CATSEGGTGLTYEQYF.

The rearrangement uses TRBV2 and TRBJ1-5; 10 nucleotides align to TRBD1. Trimming at V came to 5 bases and at J to 4 bases, leaving 20 bases not matched to a gene. This CDR3 region has 20 residues. Germline CDR1 is SNHLY and CDR2 is FYNNEI. The CDR3 loop is CASSPFSWGQGSRGNQPQHF. CDR3 DNA: TGTGCCAGCAGTCCCTTTTCGTGGGGACAGGGGAGTCGGGGGAATCAGCCCCAGCATTTT. Supplemented by reference TRBV2 and TRBJ1-5, the full variable domain reads EPEVTQTPSHQVTQMGQEVILRCVPISNHLYFYWYRQILGQKVEFLVSFYNNEISEKSEIFDDQFSVERPDGSNFTLKIRSTKLEDSAMYFCASSPFSWGQGSRGNQPQHFGDGTRLSIL.

The chain has TRBV7-8 and TRBJ2-4; D is unclear. The CDR3 loop spans 17 amino acids. Germline V lookup: CDR1 SGHVS, CDR2 FQNEAQ. Trimming cost V 3 bases and J 2 bases, with 17 bases left between them. CDR3 bases: TGTGCCAGCAGCTTTAAGGCAGACCAGGTCCCCAAAAACATTCAGTACTTC. Its translation is CASSFKADQVPKNIQYF.

CDR3 sequence: CASSVGSGKNTGELFF. DNA for the CDR3: TGTGCCAGCAGCGTAGGTTCAGGGAAAAACACCGGGGAGCTGTTTTTT. This chain connects TRBV9 to TRBJ2-2; possibly TRBD1 for D (5 bases). Germline V gene lookup returns CDR1 SGDLS and CDR2 YYNGEE. The CDR3 covers 16 residues. Trimming cost V 0 bases and J 2 bases, with 11 bases left between them.

The chain is built from TRBV6-1 and TRBJ2-3, with 14 bases lining up with TRBD2. The CDR3 totals 18 residues. J was trimmed by 0 bases and V by 1 base; bases with no gene match: 3. CDR1 is MNHNS and CDR2 is SASEGT in the germline V gene. The CDR3 reads CASSEGLAGGSSTDTQYF. The CDR3 DNA reads TGTGCCAGCAGTGAAGGACTAGCGGGAGGGTCTAGCACAGATACGCAGTATTTT.

The chain has TRBV18 and TRBJ2-3; D not certain. The CDR3 consists of 16 residues. CDR1 is KGHSH and CDR2 is LQKENI in the germline V gene. Trimming stripped 0 bases from V and 1 base from J, with 11 bases between. The CDR3 here is CASSPPAHAGTDTQYF. The DNA for the CDR3 is TGTGCCAGCTCACCACCAGCCCACGCGGGCACAGATACGCAGTATTTT.

The rearrangement uses TRBV9 and TRBJ2-6, with D hard to call. This CDR3 spans 15 amino acids. Trimming stripped 0 bases from V and 0 bases from J, with 4 bases between. Germline-derived CDR1 and CDR2 are SGDLS and YYNGEE. The CDR3 sequence is CASSVVISGANVLTF. The CDR3 DNA sequence: TGTGCCAGCAGCGTAGTAATCTCTGGGGCCAACGTCCTGACTTTC.

The count of this clone is one. V usage is TRBV3-1 (or the pseudogene TRBV3-2) and J usage is TRBJ1-6; possible D gene TRBD1, 5 bases. The germline V gene has CDR1 LGHDT and CDR2 YNNKEL (reference sequence). The CDR3 has 15 residues. With 5 bases removed from V and 7 bases from J, the gap between germline ends came to 15 bases. The CDR3 spells CASSEGGVGNSPLHF. DNA for the CDR3: TGTGCCAGCAGCGAGGGAGGGGTCGGAAATTCACCCCTCCACTTT.

V gene TRBV2 combines with J gene TRBJ1-2; a possible D gene is TRBD1 (5 bases). Germline CDR1 SNHLY, CDR2 FYNNEI. V lost 8 bases and J lost 2, with 18 bases in between. This CDR3 region has 15 residues. The CDR3 region has the DNA TGTGCCAGCGTAGAAGACAGCCTTATCAACTATGGCTACACCTTC. Translating gives CASVEDSLINYGYTF.

The gene calls are TRBV24-1 and TRBJ2-7; possible D gene TRBD1, 6 bases. V lost 6 bases and J 10 bases, leaving 27 bases between the germline ends. There are 16 residues in the CDR3. CDR1 KGHDR and CDR2 SFDVKD come from the germline V gene. The CDR3: CATSSPARTEDQRQYF. In DNA form, the CDR3 reads TGTGCCACCAGTTCCCCTGCGCGGACAGAGGACCAAAGACAGTACTTC.

The chain combines TRBV25-1 with TRBJ2-1, with D maybe TRBD1 (6 bases). CDR1 is MGHDK, CDR2 SYGVNS, per germline. The CDR3 loop spans 15 amino acids. V lost 5 bases, J lost 0 bases, and 11 bases lay in between. The CDR3 loop reads CASSRGMSSYNEQFF. CDR3 DNA: TGTGCCAGCAGTAGGGGGATGAGCTCCTACAATGAGCAGTTCTTC.

V gene TRBV18 combines with J gene TRBJ2-5; 8 bases fit TRBD1. Germline V lookup: CDR1 KGHSH, CDR2 LQKENI. The CDR3 sequence is 13 residues long. V dropped 2 bases and J dropped 5; count of bases not matched to a gene: 1. The CDR3 DNA follows: TGTGCCAGCTCACCAAACAGGGGGGAGACCCAGTACTTC. This gives the protein CASSPNRGETQYF.

This clone was seen a single time. The rearrangement uses TRBV6-5 and TRBJ2-2, with 11 nucleotides matching TRBD2. The CDR3 is made up of 14 amino acids. V lost 11 bases and J lost 7; bases outside the gene matches: 9. Looked up from germline, CDR1 is MNHEY and CDR2 is SVGAGI. As DNA, the CDR3 is TGTGCCGTTCATAGCGGGAGGGCCGTCGGGGAGCTGTTTTTT. It translates to CAVHSGRAVGELFF.

The chain joins TRBV30 to TRBJ1-1; D may be TRBD1 (6 bases). Germline CDR1 and CDR2: GTSNPN and SVGIG (reference sequence). Between the trimmed V and J ends, which lost 8 bases and 1 base, there was a span of 20 bases. This CDR3 has 15 residues. The CDR3 sequence: CAEGQGGEPNTEAFF. DNA of the CDR3: TGTGCCGAAGGCCAAGGGGGTGAGCCGAACACTGAAGCTTTCTTT. The whole variable domain, filled in from reference TRBV30 and TRBJ1-1, reads SQTIHQWPATLVQPVGSPLSLECTVEGTSNPNLYWYRQAAGRGLQLLFYSVGIGQISSEVPQNLSASRPQDRQFILSSKKLLLSDSGFYLCAEGQGGEPNTEAFFGQGTRLTVV.

The rearrangement links TRBV5-4 to TRBJ2-2; 12 bases are shared with TRBD2. The germline V gene encodes CDR1 SGHNT and CDR2 YYREEE (reference sequence). V shed 4 bases, J shed 7 bases, and the junction held 11 bases outside the gene matches. The CDR3 totals 17 residues. The DNA of the CDR3 is TGTGCCAGCAGCCCGCCCCTAGCGGGAGGGCGGGGCGGGGAGCTGTTTTTT. The encoded protein is CASSPPLAGGRGGELFF.

This clone was picked up a small number of times. The chain combines TRBV12-3 or TRBV12-4 with TRBJ2-7; D gene uncertain. V lost 6 bases to trimming and J lost 0 bases, with 3 bases between them. The CDR3 is made up of 11 amino acids. CDR3 residues: CASSYSYEQYF. The CDR3 nucleotides read TGTGCCAGCAGCTACTCCTACGAGCAGTACTTC.

The chain is built from TRBV6-2 or TRBV6-3 and TRBJ2-2; 7 bases align to TRBD1. J lost 4 bases, V lost 4 bases, and 3 bases had no gene match. The CDR3 has 14 residues. Germline CDR1 is MNHEY and CDR2 is SVGEGT. DNA of the CDR3: TGTGCCAGCAGTTCGACAGGGACCACCGGGGAGCTGTTTTTT. This sequence encodes CASSSTGTTGELFF.

This rearrangement joins TRBV7-3 to TRBJ2-7; D perhaps matches TRBD2 (5 bases). Looked up from germline, CDR1 is SGHTA and CDR2 is FQGTGA. The CDR3 totals 14 residues. With 2 bases removed from V and 3 bases from J, the gap between germline ends came to 11 bases. The CDR3: CASSLGPGSYEQYF. CDR3 DNA: TGTGCCAGCAGCTTAGGTCCGGGAAGCTACGAGCAGTACTTC.